This T cell receptor beta chain was profiled in a study of blood T cell repertoires in COVID-19. Background on the study: Samples taken during acute and convalescent COVID-19 were collected in the United States, Italy and Spain. The cDNA or gDNA used as material had been derived from T cells, B-cell-depleted T cells, or PBMCs.

Authors' methods: Amplifying reference gene primers gave estimates of nucleated cell counts. TCRdb keeps only in-frame clones here, not all; method: immunoSEQ multiplex PCR. That table is the source of V, J and clone size, and D and trimming were worked out from the DNA. The sample consists of about 70,000 clones, around 76% of them appearing once. Losses at the gene ends were 3 bases for V and 4 bases for J; bases not matched to a gene: 19. Germline CDR1 and CDR2: SGHRS and YFSETQ. The CDR3 sequence is 19 residues long. This TCR derives from a woman of 80 years or more with active or convalescent COVID-19. Sequencing was performed on peripheral blood. The chain couples TRBV5-1 to TRBJ1-2; 9 positions match TRBD1. CDR3 in amino acids: CASSSKLRPGTGMSYGYTF. The CDR3 DNA follows: TGCGCCAGCAGCTCGAAGTTAAGACCCGGGACAGGGATGAGCTATGGCTACACCTTC.